This T cell receptor (beta chain) originates from a study of shared clonotypes between healthy human individuals. Study in general: Per donor, three plates held CD4 naive cells, three held CD4 memory, two held CD8 naive and one held CD8 memory. Study-wide points: Around 5.4% of naive CD4 clonotypes were common to a handful of donors.

This clone was seen once. The antigen remains undetermined. The data were produced by immunoSEQ multiplex PCR, yet TCRdb's version contains in-frame clones alone and is incomplete. The sample shows hundreds of thousands of clones, about 96% of them seen only once. The sample taken for sequencing was naive CD4+ T cells sorted from blood. Subset reported: CD45RA+ positively selected. This receptor was obtained from a woman in her twenties or thirties in good health.

CDR3 bases: TGTGCCAGCAGCTTAGAGCTAGCGATTGGCCAGCAGTACTTC. Protein: CASSLELAIGQQYF. The J gene is TRBJ2-7, the V gene TRBV7-2; D possibly corresponds to TRBD2 (6 bases). CDR1 SGHTA and CDR2 FQGNSA come from the germline V gene. Between the trimmed V and J ends, which lost 1 base and 8 bases, there was a span of 15 bases. The CDR3 extends over 14 amino acids.